These T cell receptor beta chains were read from a single sample in a study of T cell responses to AZD1222 COVID-19 vaccine. Sequencing used immunoSEQ multiplex PCR; TCRdb keeps in-frame clones, though not all of them. The sample holds under 200,000 clones, roughly nine tenths seen once. The source was peripheral blood, collected on day 0 of AZD1222 vaccination. Receptors were obtained from an adult in good health. The CDR3 runs from the conserved cysteine through the conserved F or W. The D gene is left open where the match is weak. The size entry is marked missing in some rows and otherwise reads once, few, many or a size class.

J: TRBJ2-5
size: -
V: TRBV2
D: -
CDR3: CASSERGTGTQYF
DNA: TGTGCCAGCAGTGAAAGGGGAACCGGGACCCAGTACTTC

J: TRBJ1-1
size: -
V: TRBV18
D: TRBD1
CDR3: CASSPSGGTEAFF
DNA: TGTGCCAGCTCACCGTCAGGGGGGACTGAAGCTTTCTTT

J: TRBJ2-5
size: -
V: TRBV15
D: -
CDR3: CATSRESASEETQYF
DNA: TGTGCCACCAGCAGAGAGTCGGCTAGCGAAGAGACCCAGTACTTC

J: TRBJ1-2
size: -
V: TRBV6-4
D: -
CDR3: CASSVEVGDNYGYTF
DNA: TGTGCCAGCAGTGTTGAAGTTGGGGACAACTATGGCTACACCTTC

J: TRBJ2-7
size: -
V: TRBV7-2
D: TRBD2
CDR3: CASSLDGAGVAYEQYF
DNA: TGTGCCAGCAGCTTAGACGGCGCGGGAGTAGCCTACGAGCAGTACTTC

J: TRBJ1-5
size: -
V: TRBV19
D: -
CDR3: CASSMTGGGNQPQHF
DNA: TGTGCCAGTAGTATGACTGGGGGTGGCAATCAGCCCCAGCATTTT

J: TRBJ2-7
size: -
V: TRBV7-8
D: -
CDR3: CASSQKRASLRDEQYF
DNA: TGTGCCAGCAGCCAGAAGCGGGCGTCCCTGAGGGACGAGCAGTACTTC

J: TRBJ1-6
size: once
V: TRBV15
D: TRBD1
CDR3: CATSNTRTGHSPLHF
DNA: TGTGCCACCAGCAATACCAGGACAGGGCATTCACCCCTCCACTTT

J: TRBJ2-5
size: -
V: TRBV7-2
D: TRBD1
CDR3: CASSLAGGREETQYF
DNA: TGTGCCAGCAGCTTAGCAGGGGGCAGGGAAGAGACCCAGTACTTC

J: TRBJ2-1
size: once
V: TRBV27
D: -
CDR3: CASSPSTGLPNYNEQFF
DNA: TGTGCCAGCAGTCCAAGTACGGGACTCCCAAACTACAATGAGCAGTTCTTC

J: TRBJ1-2
size: -
V: TRBV5-6
D: TRBD1
CDR3: CASSLRDRGRLSYGYTF
DNA: TGTGCCAGCAGCTTGAGGGACAGGGGGCGCTTAAGCTATGGCTACACCTTC

J: TRBJ2-1
size: -
V: TRBV9
D: TRBD2
CDR3: CASTMSGGTYNEQFF
DNA: TGTGCCAGCACCATGAGCGGGGGGACATACAATGAGCAGTTCTTC

J: TRBJ1-3
size: -
V: TRBV10-2
D: -
CDR3: CASSHIRPGGDWSSGNTIYF
DNA: TGCGCCAGCAGTCATATCAGGCCGGGGGGCGACTGGAGCTCTGGAAACACCATATATTTT

J: TRBJ2-7
size: -
V: TRBV4-3
D: TRBD1
CDR3: CASSQGTGASYEQYF
DNA: TGCGCCAGCAGCCAAGGGACAGGTGCATCCTACGAGCAGTACTTC

J: TRBJ2-4
size: -
V: TRBV12-5
D: TRBD2
CDR3: CASGLVLGGAKNIQYF
DNA: TGTGCTAGTGGTTTGGTATTGGGGGGGGCCAAAAACATTCAGTACTTC

J: TRBJ2-7
size: -
V: TRBV14
D: -
CDR3: CASSAAPIEQYF
DNA: TGTGCCAGCAGCGCAGCCCCCATCGAGCAGTACTTC

J: TRBJ2-7
size: -
V: TRBV9
D: TRBD2
CDR3: CASSTGLAGGSYEQYF
DNA: TGTGCCAGCAGCACCGGACTAGCGGGGGGCTCCTACGAGCAGTACTTC